This T cell receptor (beta chain) comes out of a study of identical twins' blood T cells. Whole-study context: About 50 million reads came from about 12 libraries, six alpha, six beta. Overall study results and limits: Twins shared more top CDR3 clonotypes than unrelated donors did.

Each CDR3 protein gets one entry after TCRdb re-called the 5' RACE reads with MiXCR. Among around 380,000 distinct CDR3 sequences listed, under 30% were seen once. Points on this clonotype: Its antigen is still unknown.

Germline CDR1 reads LGHNA; CDR2 reads YNFKEQ. V trimming: 1 base; J trimming: 2 bases; junction bases outside the gene matches: 5. The CDR3 length is 15 residues. The chain has TRBV4-2 and TRBJ2-7; 7 nucleotides match TRBD2. Sample: PBMCs. The clonotype comes from a woman aged 18-55 years in good health. The CDR3 protein is CASSQGFGGTYEQYF. The CDR3 nucleotides read TGTGCCAGCAGCCAAGGCTTCGGGGGGACCTACGAGCAGTACTTC.